The 29 T cell receptor beta chains presented below share a single source sample, sequenced in a study of OX40 agonist ivuxolimab in advanced cancers. Sequenced by immunoSEQ multiplex PCR; TCRdb stores in-frame clones only, minus some. The sample carries over 100,000 clones, around 91% recorded once. Here the sequenced sample was CD4+ or CD8+ T cells sorted from blood, taken in a trial of the OX40 agonist ivuxolimab. All receptors derive from an adult with an advanced solid tumor such as melanoma, head and neck, liver or kidney cancer.

The CDR3 nucleotides read TGTGCCAGCAGTTTATTCCGGTGGGGACAGGGGGCTTCCGGGGAGCTGTTTTTT. This gives the protein CASSLFRWGQGASGELFF. The V gene is TRBV27, the J gene TRBJ2-2; TRBD1 aligns across 12 bases. CDR3 size: 18 residues. Germline V gives CDR1 MNHEY, CDR2 SMNVEV (reference sequence). Trimming cost V 1 base and J 6 bases; bases outside gene matches: 9.

The rearrangement uses TRBV29-1 and TRBJ2-1, with 8 bases lining up with TRBD2. Germline assignment: CDR1 SQVTM and CDR2 ANQGSEA. The CDR3 sequence is 13 residues long. The trim removed 3 bases at V and 10 bases at J, leaving 8 bases unmatched. The CDR3 reads CSVDPGGVREQFF. DNA for the CDR3: TGCAGCGTTGACCCGGGAGGGGTAAGGGAGCAGTTCTTC.

This clone was observed once. The CDR3 loop is CASSQEAAGLETQYF. The CDR3 DNA is TGCGCCAGCAGCCAAGAGGCCGCGGGACTAGAGACCCAGTACTTC. This chain connects TRBV4-3 to TRBJ2-5, with TRBD2 as a possible D gene (6 bases). Trimming left V 0 bases short and J 4 bases short, with 12 bases between. Germline-derived CDR1 and CDR2 are LGHNA and YSLEER. CDR3 length: 15 residues.

This chain connects TRBV6-6 to TRBJ1-6; weak D call: TRBD1 (5 bases). Germline loops: CDR1 MNHNY, CDR2 SVGAGI (reference sequence). Trimming removed 11 bases from V and 12 bases from J, with 14 bases in between. The CDR3 spans 11 residues. The CDR3 spells CAVKGRGPLHF. For the CDR3, the DNA is TGTGCCGTCAAAGGGAGGGGACCCCTCCACTTT.

J is TRBJ2-1 and V is TRBV28, with 7 bases aligning to TRBD2. CDR1 is MDHEN and CDR2 is SYDVKM in the germline V gene. This CDR3 has 17 residues. V dropped 2 bases and J dropped 7; count of bases not matched to a gene: 14. This CDR3 is CASSLPVAGLGGNEQFF. CDR3 nucleotide sequence: TGTGCCAGCAGTTTACCCGTTGCAGGGCTGGGAGGGAATGAGCAGTTCTTC.

The chain couples TRBV7-9 to TRBJ1-2; D is uncertain. Germline V lookup: CDR1 SEHNR, CDR2 FQNEAQ (reference sequence). The V end lost 1 base, the J end lost 1 base, and 7 bases lay between the germline ends. The CDR3 has 14 residues. The CDR3 region has the DNA TGTGCCAGCAGCTTAGGCAACAGTAACTATGGCTACACCTTC. This codes for CASSLGNSNYGYTF.

The genes are TRBV6-5 and TRBJ2-1; 11 bases agree with TRBD1. CDR3 length: 14 residues. V was clipped by 7 bases and J by 6 bases; unmatched bases: 5. Germline V gene sequence: CDR1 MNHEY, CDR2 SVGAGI. CDR3 sequence (DNA): TGTGCCAGCAACGGACAGGGGGCAGTCAATGAGCAGTTCTTC. This sequence encodes CASNGQGAVNEQFF.

This clone was seen only once. V and J are TRBV29-1 and TRBJ1-5, with 11 nucleotides matching TRBD1. Per the germline V gene, CDR1 is SQVTM and CDR2 is ANQGSEA. The junction had 6 bases not matched to a gene; V was cut back by 7 bases and J by 1 base. CDR3 length: 15 residues. The CDR3 reads CSARTGGGSNQPQHF. The CDR3 nucleotides read TGCAGCGCGAGGACAGGGGGCGGAAGCAATCAGCCCCAGCATTTT.

The chain combines TRBV6-5 with TRBJ2-5; D gene uncertain. Germline CDR1 reads MNHEY; CDR2 reads SVGAGI. The V end was cut by 6 bases, the J end by 5 bases, with 10 bases between. This CDR3 region has 12 residues. DNA of the CDR3: TGTGCCAGCAGCCGTGGTGGGGAGACCCAGTACTTC. Amino acid sequence: CASSRGGETQYF.

The CDR3 sequence: CASSPRSPGVNTEAFF. The DNA of the CDR3 is TGTGCCAGCAGCCCCCGGTCGCCGGGAGTTAACACTGAAGCTTTCTTT. The rearrangement joins TRBV7-9 to TRBJ1-1, with D hard to call. This CDR3 is 16 amino acids long. Germline V CDR1 and CDR2: SEHNR, FQNEAQ (reference sequence). V was cut by 5 bases and J by 2 bases, with 18 bases left in between.

The chain uses TRBV4-3 and TRBJ1-6; unclear D gene. This CDR3 contains 14 residues. The V end was cut by 6 bases, the J end by 0 bases, with 6 bases between. Per the germline V gene, CDR1 is LGHNA and CDR2 is YSLEER. The CDR3 spells CASRQSSYNSPLHF. The DNA for the CDR3 is TGCGCCAGCAGGCAGAGCTCCTATAATTCACCCCTCCACTTT.

This clone was picked up one time. CDR3: CASALSDGFEQFF. As DNA, the CDR3 is TGTGCTAGTGCCCTTTCTGACGGTTTTGAGCAGTTCTTC. The chain couples TRBV12-5 to TRBJ2-1; no clear D. Deletions cut 7 bases from V and 9 bases from J, with 16 bases between. The germline CDR1 and CDR2 sequences are LGHNT and FRNRAP. The CDR3 has 13 amino acids.

The chain combines TRBV7-8 with TRBJ1-2; TRBD1 aligns across 8 bases. Trimming took 6 bases from V and 8 from J; bases not matched to a gene: 11. The CDR3 is made up of 14 amino acids. In germline, CDR1 is SGHVS, CDR2 FQNEAQ. In DNA, the CDR3 is TGTGCCAGCAGTCCTGCGCCGACAGGGGAAGGCTACACCTTC. Its translation is CASSPAPTGEGYTF.

This chain joins TRBV6-5 and TRBJ1-4; D unclear. The CDR3 contains 14 residues. Looked up from germline, CDR1 is MNHEY and CDR2 is SVGAGI. V lost 6 bases, J lost 7 bases, and 15 bases lay in between. The CDR3 DNA follows: TGTGCCAGCAGCTCCCGACAATTCAGTGAAAAACTGTTTTTT. It encodes CASSSRQFSEKLFF.

The chain combines TRBV5-1 with TRBJ2-2; 8 positions match TRBD1. The CDR3 extends over 16 amino acids. Germline V gene data show CDR1 as SGHRS and CDR2 as YFSETQ. Trimming cost V 4 bases and J 4 bases; bases outside gene matches: 9. The CDR3 region has the DNA TGCGCCAGCAGCACCCTCCCGGGACAGGCCACCGGGGAGCTGTTTTTT. Translating it yields CASSTLPGQATGELFF.

This chain uses TRBV29-1 with TRBJ1-2; 9 bases fit TRBD1. Trimming took 3 bases from V and 8 from J; bases not matched to a gene: 7. This CDR3 has 13 amino acids. Germline CDR1 is SQVTM and CDR2 is ANQGSEA. The CDR3 loop reads CSVDRTGGRGYTF. As DNA, the CDR3 is TGCAGCGTTGATCGTACAGGGGGCAGAGGCTACACCTTC.

The rearrangement uses TRBV6-6 and TRBJ2-1; D is possibly TRBD1 (5 bases). The germline gives CDR1 MNHNY, CDR2 SVGAGI (reference sequence). This CDR3 region has 13 residues. Trimming pared 5 bases from V and 9 bases from J, leaving 14 bases between. The CDR3 DNA reads TGTGCCAGCAGTCGCACGCAGGGTGGTGAGCAGTTCTTC. This gives the protein CASSRTQGGEQFF.

As concerns this clone: Distinct nucleotide sequences in the sample also encode this CDR3. V is TRBV7-9 and J is TRBJ1-1; D is undetermined. V lost 5 bases and J lost 1, with 8 bases in between. CDR1 and CDR2 from the germline V gene are SEHNR and FQNEAQ (reference sequence). CDR3 size: 13 residues. The CDR3 reads CASSLRQNTEAFF. The CDR3 nucleotides are TGTGCCAGCAGCCTACGGCAGAACACTGAAGCTTTCTTT.

The J gene is TRBJ2-5, the V gene TRBV4-3, with TRBD2 identical over 11 bases. CDR3 size: 16 residues. Germline V CDR1 and CDR2: LGHNA, YSLEER. V was clipped by 4 bases and J by 7 bases; unmatched bases: 11. The CDR3 spells CASSPATSGATMTQYF. CDR3 nucleotides: TGCGCCAGCAGCCCTGCGACTAGCGGGGCGACCATGACCCAGTACTTC.

The chain combines TRBV28 with TRBJ1-4, with no clear D. Per the germline V gene, CDR1 is MDHEN and CDR2 is SYDVKM. This CDR3 region has 11 residues. Trimming removed 6 bases at V and 8 bases at J, with 7 bases between. CDR3 loop: CASREGEKLFF. For the CDR3, the DNA is TGTGCCAGCAGGGAAGGAGAAAAACTGTTTTTT.

This chain uses TRBV6-5 with TRBJ2-2; tentatively, D is TRBD1 (6 bases). The CDR3 spans 14 residues. With 7 bases removed from V and 4 bases from J, the gap between germline ends came to 13 bases. CDR1 MNHEY and CDR2 SVGAGI come from the germline V gene. As DNA, the CDR3 is TGTGCCAGCAAACCGGGACACATCACCGGGGAGCTGTTTTTT. It is translated as CASKPGHITGELFF.

The V call is TRBV10-3, the J call TRBJ2-1; 7 nucleotides agree with TRBD1. Germline loops: CDR1 ENHRY, CDR2 SYGVKD. With 6 bases clipped from V and 5 bases from J, the junction kept 13 bases outside the gene matches. This CDR3 comprises 16 residues. The CDR3 is CAIRRTGTAPNNEQFF. The CDR3 DNA reads as TGTGCCATCAGGAGAACCGGGACAGCTCCCAACAATGAGCAGTTCTTC.

The V and J genes are TRBV27 and TRBJ2-5; D may correspond to TRBD1 or TRBD2 (6 bases each). CDR3 length: 13 residues. Germline CDR1 is MNHEY and CDR2 is SMNVEV (reference sequence). Trimming took off 5 bases at V and 4 bases at J, with 11 bases between the two ends. Here the CDR3 reads CASSPRGGETQYF. For the CDR3, the DNA is TGTGCCAGCAGTCCCAGGGGAGGAGAGACCCAGTACTTC.

The chain joins TRBV9 to TRBJ2-7; D not resolved. The germline gives CDR1 SGDLS, CDR2 YYNGEE. The CDR3 is 13 residues long. V was pared by 1 base and J by 5 bases, with 10 bases between. As DNA, the CDR3 is TGTGCCAGCAGCGTAAGTGGTTGGGACGAGCAGTACTTC. It codes for CASSVSGWDEQYF. The full variable domain, in which reference TRBV9 and TRBJ2-7 provide the parts outside the CDR3, is DSGVTQTPKHLITATGQRVTLRCSPRSGDLSVYWYQQSLDQGLQFLIQYYNGEERAKGNILERFSAQQFPDLHSELNLSSLELGDSALYFCASSVSGWDEQYFGPGTRLTVT.

The chain carries TRBV7-6 and TRBJ1-2; 9 positions match TRBD1. Trimming took 6 bases from V and 3 from J; bases not matched to a gene: 2. This CDR3 has 13 amino acids. Germline lookup yields CDR1 SGHVS and CDR2 FNYEAQ. CDR3 sequence reads: CASSRTGDYGYTF. As DNA, the CDR3 is TGTGCCAGCAGTCGGACAGGGGACTATGGCTACACCTTC. Together with reference TRBV7-6 and TRBJ1-2, the CDR3 gives the full variable domain: GAGVSQSPRYKVTKRGQDVALRCDPISGHVSLYWYRQALGQGPEFLTYFNYEAQQDKSGLPNDRFSAERPEGSISTLTIQRTEQRDSAMYRCASSRTGDYGYTFGSGTRLTVV.

The sample holds one count of this clone. The J gene is TRBJ1-4, the V gene TRBV19; D ambiguous. CDR3 length equals 14 residues. Germline V gene lookup returns CDR1 LNHDA and CDR2 SQIVND (reference sequence). The V gene lost 6 bases and the J gene lost 4 bases, with 12 bases spanning the gap. In DNA, the CDR3 is TGTGCCAGTAGGGCAGGAGAGAGTAATGAAAAACTGTTTTTT. This gives the protein CASRAGESNEKLFF.

The chain uses TRBV5-6 and TRBJ2-5; D may be TRBD2 (6 bases). V was shortened by 4 bases and J by 4 bases, with 14 bases between the two germline ends. The germline V gene has CDR1 SGHDT and CDR2 YYEEEE. This CDR3 is 14 amino acids long. CDR3 DNA: TGTGCCAGCAGCAGGAGGGAGTTCAGAGAGACCCAGTACTTC. Amino acids: CASSRREFRETQYF.

The CDR3 DNA is TGCAGCGTTGCACAAGAGACCCAGTACTTC. Amino acids: CSVAQETQYF. The chain couples TRBV29-1 to TRBJ2-5; no clear D. Deletions cut 4 bases from V and 2 bases from J, with 2 bases between. CDR3 size: 10 residues. The germline V gene encodes CDR1 SQVTM and CDR2 ANQGSEA.

The chain joins TRBV27 to TRBJ2-7, with 9 bases aligning to TRBD1. Germline trimming cut 6 bases from V and 6 bases from J; bases unmatched to any gene: 12. Germline loops: CDR1 MNHEY, CDR2 SMNVEV (reference sequence). This CDR3 contains 15 residues. The CDR3, as DNA: TGTGCCAGCAGGCTTGGTGGACAGGGGTCTTTCGAGCAGTACTTC. Its protein is CASRLGGQGSFEQYF.